The 6 T cell receptor beta chains below were found in one sample sequenced in a study of CD8 T cells in Susac syndrome. Random hexamers were used to reverse transcribe the RNA input (about 0.5 to 1 ug). TCRdb independently ran MiXCR on the immunoSEQ multiplex PCR reads; one entry per CDR3 protein. Among more than 85,000 distinct CDR3 sequences, around 97% were seen once, and the ten largest hold 0.096%. Sequenced sample: CD4+ T cells from PBMCs. The receptors here all came from a human donor in good health.

The rearrangement links TRBV5-4 to TRBJ2-7; TRBD2 aligns across 8 bases. CDR1 and CDR2 (germline): SGHNT, YYREEE (reference sequence). V shed 2 bases, J shed 5 bases, and the junction held 6 bases outside the gene matches. The CDR3 is 14 amino acids. Here the CDR3 DNA reads TGTGCCAGCAGCTTAGACGCGGGAGGCGACGAGCAGTACTTC. Translation: CASSLDAGGDEQYF. The entire variable domain, with the rest obtained from reference TRBV5-4 and TRBJ2-7, is as follows: ETGVTQSPTHLIKTRGQQVTLRCSSQSGHNTVSWYQQALGQGPQFIFQYYREEENGRGNFPPRFSGLQFPNYSSELNVNALELDDSALYLCASSLDAGGDEQYFGPGTRLTVT.

A single count supports this clonotype. CDR3 region: CASSYSGTVQETQYF. CDR3 sequence (DNA): TGTGCCAGCAGTTACTCTGGGACAGTACAAGAGACCCAGTACTTC. V is TRBV6-5 and J is TRBJ2-5; 7 nucleotides agree with TRBD1. Germline V lookup: CDR1 MNHEY, CDR2 SVGAGI. The CDR3 runs 15 residues. The J segment lost 2 bases and the V segment lost 0 bases, leaving 3 bases of the junction unmatched.

This rearrangement joins TRBV7-9 to TRBJ2-7; 7 bases line up with TRBD1. The length of the CDR3 is 15 residues. Germline V gene data show CDR1 as SEHNR and CDR2 as FQNEAQ (reference sequence). The junction had 10 bases not matched to a gene; V was cut back by 3 bases and J by 5 bases. The CDR3 coding sequence is TGTGCCAGCAGCTTGACAAGTGGGCAGGGGGACGAGCAGTACTTC. It is translated as CASSLTSGQGDEQYF. Based on the CDR3 plus reference TRBV7-9 and TRBJ2-7, the full variable domain is DTGVSQNPRHKITKRGQNVTFRCDPISEHNRLYWYRQTLGQGPEFLTYFQNEAQLEKSRLLSDRFSAERPKGSFSTLEIQRTEQGDSAMYLCASSLTSGQGDEQYFGPGTRLTVT.

J is TRBJ1-4 and V is TRBV30; D is perhaps TRBD1 (5 bases). CDR3 size: 13 residues. Germline-derived CDR1 and CDR2 are GTSNPN and SVGIG (reference sequence). Between the trimmed V and J ends, which lost 0 bases and 8 bases, there was a span of 10 bases. Here the CDR3 DNA reads TGTGCCTGGAGTGTTAACAGGCAAGAAAAACTGTTTTTT. Protein product: CAWSVNRQEKLFF.

CDR3: CASSLRGPYEQYF. The CDR3 coding sequence is TGTGCCAGCAGTTTACGGGGGCCCTACGAGCAGTACTTC. The rearrangement links TRBV28 to TRBJ2-7; D may correspond to TRBD1 or TRBD2 (6 bases each). Germline V CDR1 and CDR2: MDHEN, SYDVKM. V was clipped by 2 bases and J by 2 bases, with 7 bases between them. The CDR3 has 13 amino acids.

The chain recombines TRBV15 with TRBJ2-4; TRBD1 might be the D (6 bases). V was shortened by 3 bases and J by 0 bases, with 12 bases between the two germline ends. Per the germline V gene, CDR1 is LNHNV and CDR2 is YYDKDF (reference sequence). There are 16 residues in the CDR3. The CDR3 spells CATSSTGTRAKNIQYF. The CDR3 nucleotides are TGTGCCACCAGCAGCACCGGGACAAGAGCCAAAAACATTCAGTACTTC.